The clone carrying this T cell receptor beta chain is a singleton in its sample. Antigen: not known. The method was immunoSEQ multiplex PCR; TCRdb's version includes in-frame clones alone and lacks a portion of them. Seen here are around 110,000 clones, roughly nine tenths observed once, and the top ten hold roughly 1.4%. Looked up from germline, CDR1 is SNHLY and CDR2 is FYNNEI. The germline V and J ends were trimmed by 11 bases and 6 bases, with 25 bases remaining between them. The CDR3 extends over 16 amino acids. This record belongs to a study of T cell responses to AZD1222 COVID-19 vaccine. Whole-study findings and limits: Baseline antibody screening turned up just a handful of seropositive AZD1222 recipients. Unmutated regions of variants are reportedly targeted by nearly half of spike-specific TCRs. Donors were chiefly white British, with a greater number of females, and clonal diversity was perhaps underestimated.

This sequence joins TRBV2 and TRBJ1-4, with a tentative D call TRBD1 (5 bases). The receptor's source is an adult who received the AZD1222 COVID-19 vaccine. The sample consisted of peripheral blood, taken 28 days after the second AZD1222 dose. CDR3 protein: CALFGATRGGDEKLFF. The CDR3 DNA follows: TGTGCCCTATTCGGCGCCACGCGCGGGGGAGATGAAAAACTGTTTTTT.